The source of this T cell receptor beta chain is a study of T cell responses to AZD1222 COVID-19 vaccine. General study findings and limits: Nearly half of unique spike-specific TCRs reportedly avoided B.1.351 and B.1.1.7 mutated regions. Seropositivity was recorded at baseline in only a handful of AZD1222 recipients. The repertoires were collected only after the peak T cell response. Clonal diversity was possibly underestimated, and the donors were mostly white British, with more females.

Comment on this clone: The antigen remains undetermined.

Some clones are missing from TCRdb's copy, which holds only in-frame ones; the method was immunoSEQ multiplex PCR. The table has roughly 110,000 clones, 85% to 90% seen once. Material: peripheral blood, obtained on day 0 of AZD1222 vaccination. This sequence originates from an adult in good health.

The CDR3 DNA reads TGTGCCAGCAGCCTAAGCGGTCCCAGCTCCTACGAGCAGTACTTC. This codes for CASSLSGPSSYEQYF. The J gene is TRBJ2-7, the V gene TRBV7-3; tentatively, D is TRBD2 (5 bases). Germline CDR1 is SGHTA and CDR2 is FQGTGA. Trimming removed 5 bases at V and 0 bases at J, with 14 bases between. The length of the CDR3 is 15 residues.